This TCR beta chain came from a study of radiation and T cells in renal cell carcinoma (TCRdb year 2020). Background for the entire study: In total, 53 samples, comprising 25 or so tumors and roughly 27 peripheral blood samples, were subjected to TCR beta sequencing. Across all 53 samples, around 4,000,000 unique CDR3 nucleotide sequences encoding 2.5 million to 3 million unique CDR3 amino acid sequences were identified. The last blood draw happened 4 weeks after radiation, timed to coincide with nephrectomy. General study outcomes and caveats: In blood, the top tumor clonotypes increased from baseline to 2 weeks after radiation and then shrank by 4 weeks, which suggests a temporary expansion of tumor-resident clones. Dynamics of the blood repertoire were not tracked past 4 weeks after treatment. Because the trial had a single-armed design, the trial could not examine how radiation dose or scheduling affected the TCR repertoire. No pretreatment tumor biopsies were available, so the baseline intratumoral presence of clonotypes could not be determined.

Taken with the paper, the label for time point translates to: blood 4 weeks post-SBRT, at nephrectomy. The treatment or condition label corresponds to: 15 Gy SBRT to primary tumor, nephrectomy 4 weeks later. Samples came from a clinical trial, in which primary renal cell carcinomas received 15 Gy stereotactic body radiation therapy followed by nephrectomy 4 weeks later. To follow tumor-enriched clonotypes, serial peripheral blood was collected from radiation-treated patients at baseline and at 2 weeks and 4 weeks after SBRT. Every patient had renal cell carcinoma of clear cell pathology. Genomic DNA for TCR sequencing was prepared using the QIAamp DNA Blood Mini Kit (Qiagen). The analyses included just those samples that passed every quality control check. About this clone: Its antigen is not yet known. Per-base quality was not reported, and no clone a single base away is much larger than it.

TCR beta libraries were generated from genomic DNA with the immunoSEQ kit, following the manufacturer's recommendations. To prepare libraries, a first multiplex PCR with proprietary primers was run, followed by a second PCR that added unique barcodes, and a bead cleanup was done after each round. Each sample batch included a kit-provided positive control reaction and a negative control reaction. The final libraries were assessed on an Agilent 4200 TapeStation D1000 ScreenTape, pooled by volume, and quantified by qPCR. Sequencing was performed on an Illumina NextSeq500 with a MidOutput 150-cycle cartridge, and 156 Read1 and 15 Index1 cycles were run with kit custom primers. The pooled library was loaded at 0.95 to 1 pM, with an approximately 21% PhiX control spiked in. The paper's data handling went like this. Vendor-processed data were analyzed in R, with a clonotype defined as all T cells sharing the same CDR3 nucleotide sequence. For clone abundance analyses, frequencies were normalized to the 10,000 most abundant clones in each sample. Public T cell clones, which averaged fewer than five per sample, were removed prior to analysis. Tumor-enriched clonotypes and baseline blood-enriched clonotypes were defined as those with an abundance difference of at least 32-fold between compartments. A beta-binomial differential abundance model was applied to find clonotypes that expanded or contracted between blood time points. Tumor-blood repertoire similarity was measured with the Baroni-Urbani and Buser coefficient, and group comparisons used two-tailed Wilcoxon tests in R. TCRdb obtained this table from immuneACCESS and retained in-frame rearrangements with V and J assigned. These tables miss some clones; where compared with another copy, unresolved V genes account for less than half of the shortfall, and the remainder is unexplained. V and J calls and clone size are given by that table; D and trimming were obtained from the DNA. The sample table shows about 90,000 clones, and around four fifths are seen once. Together, the top ten hold around 9.4% of the sample.

The receptor was isolated from a middle-aged man with renal cell carcinoma. This specimen was blood, taken from a patient whose treatment included radiotherapy and nephrectomy.

The CDR3 in this case is CASSQGTQNQPQHF. The nucleotide sequence reads TGCGCCAGCAGCCAAGGGACACAGAATCAGCCCCAGCATTTT. The sequence is built from TRBV4-1 and TRBJ1-5; TRBD1 is possibly the D segment (5 matching bases). CDR1 MGHRA and CDR2 YSYEKL were looked up in the germline V gene. The CDR3 holds 14 amino acids from the cysteine to the phenylalanine. Only CDR3 DNA remains: 42 bases, in frame from the first base. V and J lose 1 base and 4 bases, and a span of 8 bases separates them.